This TCR beta chain was sequenced during a study of T-cell memory formation after mild COVID-19. Study at large: Clusters of TCRs were largely donor specific. Study conclusions and caveats: Clones contracting over day 15 to 85 were CD4/CD8 balanced, with later expanders leaning CD4+. Memory from before infection featured some responding clones, which suggests cross-reactive memory joined.

This clonotype was seen more than once but under ten times. Antigen: not known. The CDR3 is 17 residues long. The J segment lost 7 bases and the V segment lost 0 bases, leaving 10 bases of the junction unmatched. CDR1 is LNHNV, CDR2 YYDKDF, per germline (reference sequence). The 5'RACE method, run with constant-segment primers, produced TCR alpha and TCR beta cDNA libraries (carrying sample barcodes and UMIs). TCRdb fed the 5' RACE reads into MiXCR, producing one record per CDR3 protein. Of approximately 88,000 distinct CDR3 sequences in the sample, 20% to 30% are singletons; the top ten hold roughly 39%.

The material sequenced was PBMCs or a T cell subset sorted from them (not recorded which). The sequence was collected from a man aged 18 to 30 who had mild COVID-19 (a few samples of this study predate the infection). Cell type and time point are not known. The gene calls are TRBV15 and TRBJ1-3; 9 bases are a match to TRBD1. DNA for the CDR3: TGTGCCACCAGCAGAGATTCTTTCGGGACAGGGCACAACACCATATATTTT. Amino acids: CATSRDSFGTGHNTIYF. Using reference TRBV15 and TRBJ1-3 for the parts outside the CDR3, the full variable domain is DAMVIQNPRYQVTQFGKPVTLSCSQTLNHNVMYWYQQKSSQAPKLLFHYYDKDFNNEADTPDNFQSRRPNTSFCFLDIRSPGLGDTAMYLCATSRDSFGTGHNTIYFGEGSWLTVV.